This record looks at one T cell receptor beta chain sequence and its context. V shed 1 base and J shed 15 bases, with 10 bases lying between them. This CDR3 is 10 amino acids long. The germline V gene encodes CDR1 DFQATT and CDR2 SNEGSKA (reference sequence). The data derive from a study of shared T cell receptors in the human thymus. The data were produced by immunoSEQ multiplex PCR, yet TCRdb's version contains in-frame clones alone and is incomplete. Altogether some 640,000 clones are present, about 90% being singletons, with the ten largest covering approximately 0.0097%. The same sample was also studied in work on human thymus T cells. That work states: Infants served as donors; they were healthy and Finnish and were having corrective surgery for congenital heart defects. During corrective heart surgery, resections were taken, and the thymus tissue came from them. Among thymic and blood repertoires, usage of V and J genes appeared biased. The related literature has documented a marked overlap of thymic repertoires among unrelated individuals.

What was sequenced was thymocytes. This chain joins TRBV20-1 and TRBJ2-1, with D possibly matching TRBD1 (6 bases). The receptor's source is a boy younger than two with a congenital heart defect. CDR3 DNA: TGCAGTGCTAGAGTGCAGGGGACGTTCTTC. Protein: CSARVQGTFF.